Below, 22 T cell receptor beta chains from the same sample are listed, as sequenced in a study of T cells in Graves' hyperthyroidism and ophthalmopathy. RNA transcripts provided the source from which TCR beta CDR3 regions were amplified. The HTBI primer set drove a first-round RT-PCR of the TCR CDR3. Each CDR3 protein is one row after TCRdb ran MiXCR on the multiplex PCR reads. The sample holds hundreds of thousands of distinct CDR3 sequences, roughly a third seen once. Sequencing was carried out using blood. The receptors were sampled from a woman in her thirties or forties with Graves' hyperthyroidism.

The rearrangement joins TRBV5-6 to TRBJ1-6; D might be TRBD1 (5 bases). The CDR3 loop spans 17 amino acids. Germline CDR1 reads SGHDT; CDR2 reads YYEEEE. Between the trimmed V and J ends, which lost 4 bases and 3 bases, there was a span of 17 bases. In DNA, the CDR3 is TGTGCCAGCAGCGGACGGGTAGGACACCTCTATAATTCACCCCTCCACTTT. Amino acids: CASSGRVGHLYNSPLHF.

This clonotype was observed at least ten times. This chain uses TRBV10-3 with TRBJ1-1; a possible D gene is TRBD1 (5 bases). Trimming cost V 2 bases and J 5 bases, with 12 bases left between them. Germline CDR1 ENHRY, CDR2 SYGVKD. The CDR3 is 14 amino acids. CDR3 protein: CAISEGAGGTEAFF. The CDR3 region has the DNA TGTGCCATCAGTGAGGGGGCTGGGGGGACTGAAGCTTTCTTT.

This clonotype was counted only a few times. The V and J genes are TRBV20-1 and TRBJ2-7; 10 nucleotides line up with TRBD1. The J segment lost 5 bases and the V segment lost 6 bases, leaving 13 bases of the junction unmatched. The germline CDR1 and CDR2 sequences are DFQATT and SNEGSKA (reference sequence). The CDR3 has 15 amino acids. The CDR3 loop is CSALEPGQGSNEQYF. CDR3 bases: TGCAGTGCCTTGGAACCGGGACAGGGGTCGAACGAGCAGTACTTC.

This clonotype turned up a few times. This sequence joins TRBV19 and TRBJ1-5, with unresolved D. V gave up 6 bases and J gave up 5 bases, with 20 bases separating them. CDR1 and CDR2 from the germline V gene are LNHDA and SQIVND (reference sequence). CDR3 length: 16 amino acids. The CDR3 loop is CASRPYLEGKHQPQHF. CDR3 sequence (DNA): TGTGCCAGTAGGCCATACCTCGAGGGAAAACATCAGCCCCAGCATTTT. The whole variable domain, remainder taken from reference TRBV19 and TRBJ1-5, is DGGITQSPKYLFRKEGQNVTLSCEQNLNHDAMYWYRQDPGQGLRLIYYSQIVNDFQKGDIAEGYSVSREKKESFPLTVTSAQKNPTAFYLCASRPYLEGKHQPQHFGDGTRLSIL.

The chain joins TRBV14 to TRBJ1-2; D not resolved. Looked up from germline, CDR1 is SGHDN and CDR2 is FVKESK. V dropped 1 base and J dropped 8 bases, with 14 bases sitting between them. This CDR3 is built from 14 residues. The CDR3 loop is CASSQGTPKGGYTF. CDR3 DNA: TGTGCCAGCAGCCAAGGTACGCCTAAAGGCGGCTACACCTTC.

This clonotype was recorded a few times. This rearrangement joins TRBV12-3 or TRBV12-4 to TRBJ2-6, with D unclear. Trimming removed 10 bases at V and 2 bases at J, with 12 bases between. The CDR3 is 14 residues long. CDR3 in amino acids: CATVKSAGANVLTF. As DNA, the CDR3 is TGTGCCACGGTGAAATCGGCTGGGGCCAACGTCCTGACTTTC.

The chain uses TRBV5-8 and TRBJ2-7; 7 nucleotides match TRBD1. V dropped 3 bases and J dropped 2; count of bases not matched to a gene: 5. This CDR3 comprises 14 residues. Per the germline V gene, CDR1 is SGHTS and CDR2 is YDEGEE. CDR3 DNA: TGTGCCAGCAGCTACGGGACAGCGACCTACGAGCAGTACTTC. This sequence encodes CASSYGTATYEQYF.

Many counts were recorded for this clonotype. DNA of the CDR3: TGTGCCAGCGATTCCGGGCCCCTCTTCTACGAGCAGTACTTC. It encodes CASDSGPLFYEQYF. The J gene is TRBJ2-7, the V gene TRBV2; D not certain. The CDR3 totals 14 residues. Germline CDR1 and CDR2: SNHLY and FYNNEI. Trimming shortened V by 8 bases and J by 3 bases, and 17 bases separated the two germline ends.

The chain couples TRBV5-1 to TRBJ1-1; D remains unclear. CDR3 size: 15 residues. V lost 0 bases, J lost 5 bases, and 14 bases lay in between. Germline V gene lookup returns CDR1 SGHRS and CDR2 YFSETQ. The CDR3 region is CASSLDGSMGTEAFF. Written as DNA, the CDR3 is TGCGCCAGCAGCTTGGACGGCTCCATGGGAACTGAAGCTTTCTTT.

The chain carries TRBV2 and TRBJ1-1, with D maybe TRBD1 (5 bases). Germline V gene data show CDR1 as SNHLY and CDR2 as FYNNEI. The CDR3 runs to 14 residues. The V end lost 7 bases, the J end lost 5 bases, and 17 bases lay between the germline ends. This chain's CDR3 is CASTLMTGGTEAFF. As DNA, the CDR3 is TGTGCCAGCACGCTAATGACCGGGGGGACTGAAGCTTTCTTT. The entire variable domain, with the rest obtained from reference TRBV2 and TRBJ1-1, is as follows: EPEVTQTPSHQVTQMGQEVILRCVPISNHLYFYWYRQILGQKVEFLVSFYNNEISEKSEIFDDQFSVERPDGSNFTLKIRSTKLEDSAMYFCASTLMTGGTEAFFGQGTRLTVV.

The CDR3 region has the DNA TGTGCCAGCAGTTTGGTGGGGGGATGGGCTTTCTTT. Protein sequence: CASSLVGGWAFF. The rearrangement joins TRBV14 to TRBJ1-1; D might be TRBD1 (5 bases). The CDR3 is made up of 12 amino acids. Germline values: CDR1 SGHDN, CDR2 FVKESK. Trimming stripped 6 bases from V and 11 bases from J, with 16 bases between.

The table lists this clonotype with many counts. The CDR3 nucleotides read TGTGCCATCAGTGAGTCGGCTAGCGGGAGGTTCTACGAGCAGTACTTC. Its translation: CAISESASGRFYEQYF. The chain has TRBV10-3 and TRBJ2-7; 11 positions agree with TRBD2. Unmatched junction bases numbered 4, after V lost 0 bases and J lost 3 bases. CDR3 length: 16 amino acids. Per the germline V gene, CDR1 is ENHRY and CDR2 is SYGVKD.

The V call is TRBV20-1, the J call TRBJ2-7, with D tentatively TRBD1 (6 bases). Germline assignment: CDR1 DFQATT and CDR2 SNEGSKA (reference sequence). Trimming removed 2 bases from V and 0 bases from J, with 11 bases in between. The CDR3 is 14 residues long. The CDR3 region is CSARRQDSSYEQYF. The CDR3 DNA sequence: TGCAGTGCTAGAAGGCAGGACAGCTCCTACGAGCAGTACTTC.

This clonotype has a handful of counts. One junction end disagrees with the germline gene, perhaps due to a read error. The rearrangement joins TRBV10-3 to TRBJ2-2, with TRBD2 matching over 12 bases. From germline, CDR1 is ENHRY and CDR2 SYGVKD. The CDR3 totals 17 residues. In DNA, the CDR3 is TGTGCCAGCAGTTACCCCCTACTAGCGGGGGGCACCGGGGAGCTGTTTTTT. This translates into CASSYPLLAGGTGELFF.

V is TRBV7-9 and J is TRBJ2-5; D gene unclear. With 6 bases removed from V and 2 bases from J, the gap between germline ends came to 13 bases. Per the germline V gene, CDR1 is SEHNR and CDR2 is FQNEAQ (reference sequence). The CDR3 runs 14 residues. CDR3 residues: CASSPRKVQETQYF. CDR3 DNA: TGTGCCAGCAGTCCCCGGAAAGTGCAAGAGACCCAGTACTTC.

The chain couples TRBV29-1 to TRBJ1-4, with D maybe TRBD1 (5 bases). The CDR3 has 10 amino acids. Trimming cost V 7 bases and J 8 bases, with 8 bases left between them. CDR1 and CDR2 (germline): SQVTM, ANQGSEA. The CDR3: CSGRDEKLFF. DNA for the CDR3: TGCAGCGGGCGGGACGAAAAACTGTTTTTT.

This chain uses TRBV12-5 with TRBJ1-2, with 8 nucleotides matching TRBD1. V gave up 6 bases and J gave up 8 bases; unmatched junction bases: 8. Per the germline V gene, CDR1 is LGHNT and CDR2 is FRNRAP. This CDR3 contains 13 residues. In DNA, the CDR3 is TGTGCTAGTGGAAGAGACAGGGGACAAGGCTACACCTTC. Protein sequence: CASGRDRGQGYTF.

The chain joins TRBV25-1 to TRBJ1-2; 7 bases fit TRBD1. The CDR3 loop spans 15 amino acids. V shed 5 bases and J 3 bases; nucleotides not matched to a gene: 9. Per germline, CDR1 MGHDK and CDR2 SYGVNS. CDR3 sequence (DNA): TGTGCCAGCAGTACCCGACAGGGATCCTACTATGGCTACACCTTC. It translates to CASSTRQGSYYGYTF.

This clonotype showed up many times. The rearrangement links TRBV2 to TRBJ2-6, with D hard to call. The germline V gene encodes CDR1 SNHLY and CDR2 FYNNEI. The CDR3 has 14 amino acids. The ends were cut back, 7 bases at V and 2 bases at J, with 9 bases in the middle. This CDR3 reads CASTRNPGANVLTF. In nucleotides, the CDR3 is TGTGCCAGCACCCGGAACCCTGGGGCCAACGTCCTGACTTTC.

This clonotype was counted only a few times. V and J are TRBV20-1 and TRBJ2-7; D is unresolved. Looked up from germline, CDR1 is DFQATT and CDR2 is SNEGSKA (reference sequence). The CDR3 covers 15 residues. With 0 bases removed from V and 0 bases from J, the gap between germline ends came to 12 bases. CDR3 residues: CSARDLRKISYEQYF. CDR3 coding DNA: TGCAGTGCTAGAGATCTGCGGAAAATCTCCTACGAGCAGTACTTC.

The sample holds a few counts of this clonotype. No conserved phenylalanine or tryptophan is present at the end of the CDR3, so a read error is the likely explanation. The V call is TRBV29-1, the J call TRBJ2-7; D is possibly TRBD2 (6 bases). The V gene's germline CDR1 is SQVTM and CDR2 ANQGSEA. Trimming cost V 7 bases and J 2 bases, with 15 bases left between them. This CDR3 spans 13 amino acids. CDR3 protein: CSATGTSAYEQYL. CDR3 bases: TGCAGCGCCACCGGGACTTCAGCCTACGAGCAGTACCTC.

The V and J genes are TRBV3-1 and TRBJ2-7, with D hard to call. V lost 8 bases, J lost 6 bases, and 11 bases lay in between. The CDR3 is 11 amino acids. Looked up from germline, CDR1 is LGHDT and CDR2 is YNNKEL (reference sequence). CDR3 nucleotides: TGTGCCAGCGAGACGAAAGGCGAGCAGTACTTC. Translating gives CASETKGEQYF.